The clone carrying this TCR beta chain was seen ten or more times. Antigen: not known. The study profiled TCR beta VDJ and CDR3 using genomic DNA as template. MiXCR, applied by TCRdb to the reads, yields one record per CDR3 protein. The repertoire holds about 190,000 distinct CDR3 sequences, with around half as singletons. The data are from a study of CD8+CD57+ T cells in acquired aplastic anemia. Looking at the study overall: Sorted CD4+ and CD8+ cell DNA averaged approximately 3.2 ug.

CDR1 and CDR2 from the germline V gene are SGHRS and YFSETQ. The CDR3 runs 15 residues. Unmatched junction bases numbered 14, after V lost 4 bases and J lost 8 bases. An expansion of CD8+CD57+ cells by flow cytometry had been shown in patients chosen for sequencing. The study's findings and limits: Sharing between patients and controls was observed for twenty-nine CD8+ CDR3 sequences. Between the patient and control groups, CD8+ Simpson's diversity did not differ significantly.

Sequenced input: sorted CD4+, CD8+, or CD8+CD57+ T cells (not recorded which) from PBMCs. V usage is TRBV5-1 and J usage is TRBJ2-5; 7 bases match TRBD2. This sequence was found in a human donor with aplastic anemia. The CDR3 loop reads CASSISGTPFETQYF. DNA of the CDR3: TGCGCCAGCAGCATCAGCGGGACCCCCTTTGAAACCCAGTACTTC.